This TCR beta chain was identified during a study of graft-versus-host responses after intestinal transplantation. Sequenced by immunoSEQ multiplex PCR; TCRdb stores in-frame clones only, minus some. In the table there are 75,000 to 95,000 clones, 91% of which are singletons. The CDR3 has 14 residues. Trimming cost V 5 bases and J 4 bases, with 15 bases left between them. Germline V gives CDR1 MDHEN, CDR2 SYDVKM. Points on this clone: Antigen unknown.

The source is a human donor who was the organ donor for an intestinal transplant. This sequence joins TRBV28 and TRBJ2-7; D may be TRBD2 (6 bases). Sequenced here: unstimulated CD4+ T cells sorted from spleen or lymph node cells, sampled before transplant. DNA for the CDR3: TGTGCCAGCAGTCCAACTTGGGGGGTTTACGAGCAGTACTTC. It codes for CASSPTWGVYEQYF. Complete variable domain (other parts from reference TRBV28 and TRBJ2-7): DVKVTQSSRYLVKRTGEKVFLECVQDMDHENMFWYRQDPGLGLRLIYFSYDVKMKEKGDIPEGYSVSREKKERFSLILESASTNQTSMYLCASSPTWGVYEQYFGPGTRLTVT.